This T cell receptor beta chain was obtained from a study of cytomegalovirus exposure and HLA in healthy donors listed by TCRdb under 2017. For the study in its entirety: The roughly 670 repertoires of the first cohort and the roughly 110 validation repertoires were produced on the same platform, according to a later analysis. High-throughput TCR immunosequencing, statistical association of individual TCRs with disease status, and machine learning were combined to predict cytomegalovirus infection status. Along with the 666-subject first cohort, a separate validation cohort of around 110 different subjects was used. The aim of the study was to test whether cataloging public T cell receptors could identify signatures of past pathogen exposure.

As regards this clone: Its antigen remains unidentified. No clone much larger than this one lies a single base away; base qualities are absent.

Libraries were built with the immunoSEQ multiplex PCR assay. Turning to the authors' computational methods: A statistical classification framework was built to diagnose cytomegalovirus status from the catalog of TCR beta chain sequences. TCRdb carries this immuneACCESS record with in-frame sequences only. Its versions omit some clonotypes, under half of them owing to an unresolved V gene in the studies checked, with the rest unexplained. V, J and clone size reflect that table, while D and trimming were determined from the DNA. The sample yields 250,000 to 400,000 clones; 70% to 90% were counted once. The leading ten clones occupy about 0.96% of the sample. Broad study findings and their caveats: According to the authors, the approach could potentially be generalized to other disease states and immunological phenotypes. A later analysis had no HLA typing for the validation cohort, so co-occurrence there was scored across all 130 or so repertoires. The study gave a list of over 150 TCR beta chains associated with cytomegalovirus. A later analysis found that TCRs clustered in the first cohort also tended to co-occur in the 95 to 150 validation repertoires, with just under 95% of cluster scores above 0. Three of the identified cytomegalovirus-associated TCR beta chains were confirmed in vitro to be specific for cytomegalovirus antigens. While some public TCRs were present in many individuals, most TCR sequences turned up only very rarely across donors. Cytomegalovirus status was reported to be diagnosed by the classifier with high specificity and sensitivity in both the original and validation cohorts.

Separate from the roughly 650-subject first cohort, the validation cohort of roughly 120 subjects was the group to which the donors belonged. From the germline V gene, CDR1 is SGHAT and CDR2 is FQNNGV. V sheds 3 bases and J sheds 2 bases, leaving 12 bases between their ends. From the cysteine through the phenylalanine, the CDR3 covers 15 amino acids. Only the CDR3 part of the read is kept: 45 bases, read in frame from the first base. The sequencing sample was made of PBMCs. The source of this sequence is a man aged 25 to 40 in good health and CMV-seronegative. The rearranged segments are TRBV11-2 and TRBJ2-3; the D gene is perhaps TRBD2, on 6 matching bases. The CDR3 has the sequence CASSFQRGITDTQYF. The DNA reads as follows: TGTGCCAGCAGCTTTCAACGGGGGATCACAGATACGCAGTATTTT.